The rows below give T cell receptor beta chains drawn from one sample of a study of T cell responses to AZD1222 COVID-19 vaccine. TCRdb's table, derived via immunoSEQ multiplex PCR, lists solely in-frame clones and lacks some. Of tens of thousands of clones listed, about nine tenths are singletons. The sequencing used peripheral blood, collected 28 days after the second AZD1222 dose. The receptor source for this set is an adult who received the AZD1222 COVID-19 vaccine. Each CDR3 is given with its conserved first and last residue. The D gene is left open where the match is weak. Clone size appears in some rows only: once, few, many, or a class for an expanded clone.

CDR3nt: TGTGCCAGCGGGACTAGTATCTCCTACGAGCAGTACTTC
CDR3aa: CASGTSISYEQYF
v_gene: TRBV7-2
abundance: .
d_gene: TRBD2
j_gene: TRBJ2-7

CDR3nt: TGTGCCAGCAGCTCCCCGTACAGGGCCACTGAAGCTTTCTTT
CDR3aa: CASSSPYRATEAFF
v_gene: TRBV7-9
abundance: .
d_gene: .
j_gene: TRBJ1-1

CDR3nt: TGTGCCAGCAGCCTACATTACACCGGGGAGCTGTTTTTT
CDR3aa: CASSLHYTGELFF
v_gene: TRBV7-3
abundance: .
d_gene: .
j_gene: TRBJ2-2

CDR3nt: TGTGCCAGCAGCGTAGCAGGGGGGTCACAGGGGTATAACTATGGCTACACCTTC
CDR3aa: CASSVAGGSQGYNYGYTF
v_gene: TRBV9
abundance: .
d_gene: TRBD1
j_gene: TRBJ1-2

CDR3nt: TGCGCCAGCAGCCAAGATCGGAAACAGGGGGCGCCAAGCAATCAGCCCCAGCATTTT
CDR3aa: CASSQDRKQGAPSNQPQHF
v_gene: TRBV4-1
abundance: .
d_gene: TRBD1
j_gene: TRBJ1-5

CDR3nt: TGTGCCAGCAGCCCGACCGGGACAGTGGCCTACAATGAGCAGTTCTTC
CDR3aa: CASSPTGTVAYNEQFF
v_gene: TRBV7-2
abundance: few
d_gene: TRBD1
j_gene: TRBJ2-1

CDR3nt: TGTGCCAGTAGTATGATGGGAGGGTACCAGCCCCAGCATTTT
CDR3aa: CASSMMGGYQPQHF
v_gene: TRBV19
abundance: few
d_gene: .
j_gene: TRBJ1-5

CDR3nt: TGCGCCAGCAGCCCTGAGGTCGGTTGGCAGCCCCAGCATTTT
CDR3aa: CASSPEVGWQPQHF
v_gene: TRBV5-1
abundance: .
d_gene: .
j_gene: TRBJ1-5

CDR3nt: TGTGCCAGCAGCCTCCGGGACCGCCTCGATACGCAGTATTTT
CDR3aa: CASSLRDRLDTQYF
v_gene: TRBV7-2
abundance: .
d_gene: .
j_gene: TRBJ2-3

CDR3nt: TGTGCCAGCAGCCTAGTTTCTGGGGGGGCCGACTATGGCTACACCTTC
CDR3aa: CASSLVSGGADYGYTF
v_gene: TRBV11-2
abundance: .
d_gene: .
j_gene: TRBJ1-2

CDR3nt: TGTGCCAGCAGCACCCTTATTGGCGGGAGAACAGATACGCAGTATTTT
CDR3aa: CASSTLIGGRTDTQYF
v_gene: TRBV7-9
abundance: .
d_gene: TRBD2
j_gene: TRBJ2-3

CDR3nt: TGTGCCAGCAGCTTAGACCCGGGAGGGACCTACAATGAGCAGTTCTTC
CDR3aa: CASSLDPGGTYNEQFF
v_gene: TRBV7-2
abundance: .
d_gene: TRBD2
j_gene: TRBJ2-1

CDR3nt: TGCGCCAGCAGCCTGACTAGCGGGGCGCCAGATACGCAGTATTTT
CDR3aa: CASSLTSGAPDTQYF
v_gene: TRBV5-1
abundance: .
d_gene: TRBD2
j_gene: TRBJ2-3

CDR3nt: TGTGCCAGCAGCTTAGGTGGGGGACAAGAGACCCAGTACTTC
CDR3aa: CASSLGGGQETQYF
v_gene: TRBV7-9
abundance: .
d_gene: .
j_gene: TRBJ2-5

CDR3nt: TGTGCCAGTAGTCTACAGGGAATCACTGAAGCTTTCTTT
CDR3aa: CASSLQGITEAFF
v_gene: TRBV19
abundance: .
d_gene: .
j_gene: TRBJ1-1

CDR3nt: TGTGCCAGTAGTCTGACAGGGGCTCAGCCCCAGCATTTT
CDR3aa: CASSLTGAQPQHF
v_gene: TRBV19
abundance: medium-sized
d_gene: TRBD1
j_gene: TRBJ1-5

CDR3nt: TGTGCCAGCAGTGGGAGGGACAGGTCCCCGGGGCGGAGGAGAACCAAAAACATTCAGTACTTC
CDR3aa: CASSGRDRSPGRRRTKNIQYF
v_gene: TRBV6-2/TRBV6-3
abundance: .
d_gene: .
j_gene: TRBJ2-4